There are a few counts of the clone carrying this T cell receptor beta chain. Its antigen remains unidentified. This CDR3 has 14 amino acids. Trimming removed 0 bases at V and 5 bases at J, with 10 bases between. In germline, CDR1 is LNHNV, CDR2 YYDKDF (reference sequence). This entry comes from a study of CD8+ T cells in alopecia areata. About the research overall: The share of scalp area affected provided the severity score for treated patients. Study findings and constraints: Normal scalp showed lower clonality than lesional scalp, especially alopecia totalis/universalis. Many expanded lesional clones persisted in scalp and blood during tofacitinib treatment.

As for treatment: oral pan-JAK inhibitor, 5-10 mg twice daily. Reverse transcribed after extraction, RNA yielded cDNA as the sequencing template. The protocol was immunoSEQ multiplex PCR, while the TCRdb copy is restricted to in-frame clones and leaves out a portion. The repertoire holds about 110,000 clones, with roughly 55% as singletons. The TCR was taken from a human donor with alopecia areata. This specimen was CD8+ T cells sorted from blood, taken at week 24, from a patient treated with tofacitinib. The chain links TRBV15 to TRBJ2-5, with D perhaps matching TRBD1 (5 bases). CDR3 sequence: CATSRDRALETQYF. Here the CDR3 DNA reads TGTGCCACCAGCAGAGACAGGGCCCTGGAGACCCAGTACTTC.